This T cell receptor beta chain was sequenced during a study of tumor-infiltrating lymphocytes in localized non-small cell lung cancer. As regards this clone: Antigen unknown.

Study conclusions and caveats: TCRbeta sequencing showed higher T cell infiltration in tumors than uninvolved lung. Immunotypes IM1 and IM2 had similar TCR-derived T-cell fractions.

Trimming took 6 bases from V and 3 from J; bases not matched to a gene: 7. Germline-derived CDR1 and CDR2 are SQVTM and ANQGSEA. The CDR3 consists of 14 residues. Measured with immunoSEQ multiplex PCR; TCRdb has only the in-frame clones, and not every one. This table has fewer than 25,000 clones, approximately 80% appearing once. This TCR was sampled from a human donor with non-small cell lung cancer. Sequencing was carried out using lung tumor tissue. The chain is built from TRBV29-1 and TRBJ1-5; 8 bases are a match to TRBD1. CDR3 in DNA: TGCAGCGTCCTGACAGGGGTGGCCAATCAGCCCCAGCATTTT. Protein: CSVLTGVANQPQHF. The whole variable domain, remainder taken from reference TRBV29-1 and TRBJ1-5, is SAVISQKPSRDICQRGTSLTIQCQVDSQVTMMFWYRQQPGQSLTLIATANQGSEATYESGFVIDKFPISRPNLTFSTLTVSNMSPEDSSIYLCSVLTGVANQPQHFGDGTRLSIL.